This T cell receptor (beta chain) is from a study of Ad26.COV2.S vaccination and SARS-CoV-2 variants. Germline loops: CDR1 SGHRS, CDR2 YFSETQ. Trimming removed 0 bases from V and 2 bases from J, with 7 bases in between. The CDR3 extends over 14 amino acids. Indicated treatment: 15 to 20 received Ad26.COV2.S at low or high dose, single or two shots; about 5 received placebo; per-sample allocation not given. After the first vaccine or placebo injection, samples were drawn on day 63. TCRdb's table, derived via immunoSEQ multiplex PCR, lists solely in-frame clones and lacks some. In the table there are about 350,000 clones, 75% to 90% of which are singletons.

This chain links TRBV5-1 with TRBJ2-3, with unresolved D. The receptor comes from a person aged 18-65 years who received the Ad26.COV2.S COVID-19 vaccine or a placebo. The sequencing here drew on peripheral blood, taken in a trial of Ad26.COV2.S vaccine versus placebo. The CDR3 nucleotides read TGCGCCAGCAGCTTGGCCACTCTCACAGATACGCAGTATTTT. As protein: CASSLATLTDTQYF. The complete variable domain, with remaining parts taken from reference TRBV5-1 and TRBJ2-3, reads KAGVTQTPRYLIKTRGQQVTLSCSPISGHRSVSWYQQTPGQGLQFLFEYFSETQRNKGNFPGRFSGRQFSNSRSEMNVSTLELGDSALYLCASSLATLTDTQYFGPGTRLTVL.